This is a list of T cell receptor beta chains from one sample in a study of cytomegalovirus exposure and HLA in healthy donors. The method was immunoSEQ multiplex PCR; TCRdb's version includes in-frame clones alone and lacks a portion of them. The table counts about 170,000 clones; about 0.8% lies in the top ten. Sequenced sample: PBMCs. These receptors all stem from a woman aged 18-29 years in good health and CMV-seropositive. Both conserved end residues are part of each CDR3. The D gene is left open where the match is weak.

>TRBJ2-1|TRBD2|19|TRBV4-1
TGCGCCAGCAGCCACCCAGGGGGGCTAGCGGGGTCCTCCTACAATGAGCAGTTCTTC
CASSHPGGLAGSSYNEQFF
>TRBJ2-2|.|13|TRBV5-1
TGCGCCAGCAGCCCGTCGAACACCGGGGAGCTGTTTTTT
CASSPSNTGELFF
>TRBJ2-1|TRBD2|15|TRBV5-4
TGTGCCAGCAGCCGACTAGCGGGGGGGTACAATGAGCAGTTCTTC
CASSRLAGGYNEQFF
>TRBJ2-7|.|14|TRBV9
TGTGCCAGCAGCGTAGGGACAGACCACTACGAGCAGTACTTC
CASSVGTDHYEQYF
>TRBJ1-4|.|15|TRBV9
TGTGCCAGCAGCGTATCCGGGACTTGGGATGAAAAACTGTTTTTT
CASSVSGTWDEKLFF
>TRBJ2-1|.|17|TRBV4-2
TGTGCCAGCAGCCAAGATCTCGCCCACTACACTTACAATGAGCAGTTCTTC
CASSQDLAHYTYNEQFF
>TRBJ2-1|TRBD1|16|TRBV18
TGTGCCAGCTCACCAAGGGGACAGGGGGCTGGAAATGAGCAGTTCTTC
CASSPRGQGAGNEQFF
>TRBJ1-3|TRBD1|15|TRBV5-4
TGTGCCAGCACCTCGACAGGGACATCTGGAAACACCATATATTTT
CASTSTGTSGNTIYF
>TRBJ2-7|TRBD2|15|TRBV5-6
TGTGCCAGCAGCAGACTAGCGGGAGGGGTCTACGAGCAGTACTTC
CASSRLAGGVYEQYF
>TRBJ1-1|.|14|TRBV2
TGTGCCAGCAGTGAAGTTGGAGGGTTTACTGAAGCTTTCTTT
CASSEVGGFTEAFF
>TRBJ2-7|TRBD2|15|TRBV2
TGTGCCAGCAGTGAAGGAAGCGGGAGGTTTTACGAGCAGTACTTC
CASSEGSGRFYEQYF
>TRBJ2-1|TRBD2|17|TRBV27
TGTGCCAGCAGTTTAGTCCTAGCGGGCACCTCCTACAATGAGCAGTTCTTC
CASSLVLAGTSYNEQFF
>TRBJ1-2|.|13|TRBV19
TGTGCCAGTAGTGGTGCCGGGGGCTATGGCTACACCTTC
CASSGAGGYGYTF
>TRBJ1-5|.|15|TRBV2
TGTGCCAGCAGTGAAGAGGGGCTGAGCAATCAGCCCCAGCATTTT
CASSEEGLSNQPQHF
>TRBJ1-5|.|14|TRBV10-3
TGTGCCATCAGCCCAACAGGTGGGGATCAGCCCCAGCATTTT
CAISPTGGDQPQHF
>TRBJ2-3|.|14|TRBV15
TGTGCCACCAGCAGAGATTCAGGGGCTGCTACGCAGTATTTT
CATSRDSGAATQYF
>TRBJ2-5|.|16|TRBV7-2
TGTGCCAGCAGCTCTGAAGAGGGGGGAGGGATAGAGACCCAGTACTTC
CASSSEEGGGIETQYF
>TRBJ1-1|.|15|TRBV6-5
TGTGCCAGCAGTCTCGGGGCTGGAGGGGACACTGAAGCTTTCTTT
CASSLGAGGDTEAFF
>TRBJ2-1|.|13|TRBV29-1
TGCTCATTAAGCCGGGGCTCCTACAATGAGCAGTTCTTC
CSLSRGSYNEQFF
>TRBJ2-7|TRBD2|13|TRBV30
TGTGCCTGGAGCGTTAGCGGGAAGCACGAGCAGTACTTC
CAWSVSGKHEQYF
>TRBJ2-7|.|14|TRBV6-6
TGTGCCAGCAGTTACTCGACTCTCACCTACGAGCAGTACTTC
CASSYSTLTYEQYF
>TRBJ2-5|TRBD2|15|TRBV2
TGTGCCAGCAGTGAAGTGACTAGCGGGGGGGAGACCCAGTACTTC
CASSEVTSGGETQYF
>TRBJ1-1|.|13|TRBV7-9
TGTGCCAGCAGCTTCCAGTTTACCGCTGAAGCTTTCTTT
CASSFQFTAEAFF
>TRBJ1-5|.|14|TRBV27
TGTGCCAGCAGTATCGGACAGAACAATCAGCCCCAGCATTTT
CASSIGQNNQPQHF
>TRBJ2-2|.|11|TRBV5-6
TGTGCCAGCAGCTTGGCTGGGGAGCTGTTTTTT
CASSLAGELFF
>TRBJ1-1|.|11|TRBV29-1
TGCAGCGTTGAGAGTGTCACTGAAGCTTTCTTT
CSVESVTEAFF
>TRBJ1-5|.|15|TRBV15
TGTGCCACCAGCAGACTGGACAGAGAGAATCAGCCCCAGCATTTT
CATSRLDRENQPQHF
>TRBJ2-7|TRBD1|15|TRBV19
TGTGCCAGTAGTCCCCACGGGACAGGGGCCTACGAGCAGTACTTC
CASSPHGTGAYEQYF
>TRBJ1-1|TRBD1|14|TRBV14
TGTGCCAGCAGCCAAGGGGACAGGGCGGGCGAAGCTTTCTTT
CASSQGDRAGEAFF
>TRBJ2-1|TRBD2|15|TRBV4-1
TGCGCCAGCAGCCAGACGAGCGGGAGTCACAATGAGCAGTTCTTC
CASSQTSGSHNEQFF
>TRBJ1-1|.|14|TRBV19
TGTGCCAGTAGTTCCTGGAGCGGGAACACTGAAGCTTTCTTT
CASSSWSGNTEAFF
>TRBJ2-3|TRBD2|16|TRBV5-1
TGCGCCAGCAGCTTGGGACTAGCGGGAGTGGAAGATACGCAGTATTTT
CASSLGLAGVEDTQYF
>TRBJ1-5|.|16|TRBV28
TGTGCCAGCAGTCCCGTACAGAGATATAGCAATCAGCCCCAGCATTTT
CASSPVQRYSNQPQHF
>TRBJ2-2|.|13|TRBV7-2
TGTGCCAGCAGCTTAATTTTCTCTGGGGAGCTGTTTTTT
CASSLIFSGELFF
>TRBJ1-1|TRBD1|14|TRBV6-5
TGTGCCAGCAGTACAGGGGGCGGAAACACTGAAGCTTTCTTT
CASSTGGGNTEAFF
>TRBJ1-1|.|13|TRBV30
TGTGCCTGGAGTCCGGGCAACGCCGGGGGTGCTTTCTTT
CAWSPGNAGGAFF
>TRBJ2-1|.|15|TRBV6-5
TGTGCCAGCAGTTACGGAACTTCGGGTAACAATGAGCAGTTCTTC
CASSYGTSGNNEQFF
>TRBJ2-6|TRBD1|17|TRBV7-6
TGTGCCAGCAGCTTAGGACAGGGAAACTCTGGGGCCAACGTCCTGACTTTC
CASSLGQGNSGANVLTF
>TRBJ1-1|.|13|TRBV2
TGTGCCAGCGGTGATGCAGGAAACACTGAAGCTTTCTTT
CASGDAGNTEAFF
>TRBJ1-1|TRBD1|13|TRBV2
TGTGCCAGCGATAGGGACAGGAGAAGTGAAGCTTTCTTT
CASDRDRRSEAFF
>TRBJ1-1|.|14|TRBV7-2
TGTGCCAGCAGCTTTAACGGGGGGTACACTGAAGCTTTCTTT
CASSFNGGYTEAFF
>TRBJ2-5|.|14|TRBV7-9
TGTGCCAGCATGGGGGCTGGGGGGGCAGAGACCCAGTACTTC
CASMGAGGAETQYF
>TRBJ2-7|TRBD1|14|TRBV7-2
TGTGCCAGCAGCTTACAGGGGGCAGTCCACGAGCAGTACTTC
CASSLQGAVHEQYF
>TRBJ1-4|.|17|TRBV27
TGTGCCAGCAGTCCTTACCCCAGCCGGGTCACTAATGAAAAACTGTTTTTT
CASSPYPSRVTNEKLFF
>TRBJ1-1|.|15|TRBV27
TGTGCCAGCACCCCAGGGAGGGGAATGAACACTGAAGCTTTCTTT
CASTPGRGMNTEAFF
>TRBJ2-7|.|13|TRBV2
TGTGCCAGCAGCGAGGGATTTAACTACGAGCAGTACTTC
CASSEGFNYEQYF
>TRBJ1-5|.|15|TRBV4-1
TGCGCCAGCAGCCAAGGCCTACAAGGAGATCAGCCCCAGCATTTT
CASSQGLQGDQPQHF
>TRBJ1-2|TRBD1|17|TRBV4-1
TGCGCCAGCAGCCACACTTATAGGCAGGGGGCGTTCTATGGCTACACCTTC
CASSHTYRQGAFYGYTF
>TRBJ1-5|TRBD1|18|TRBV19
TGTGCCAGTAGTACCCCGGGACAGGGGTCGTATGGCAATCAGCCCCAGCATTTT
CASSTPGQGSYGNQPQHF
>TRBJ1-4|TRBD1|14|TRBV7-9
TGTGCCAGCAGCTTCAGGGGGACTAATGAAAAACTGTTTTTT
CASSFRGTNEKLFF